A single sample is the source of the 20 T cell receptor beta chains below, sequenced in a study of OX40 agonist ivuxolimab in advanced cancers. Some clones are missing from TCRdb's copy, which holds only in-frame ones; the method was immunoSEQ multiplex PCR. In the table there are roughly 24,000 clones, about 83% of which are singletons. The material sequenced was CD4+ or CD8+ T cells sorted from blood, taken in a trial of the OX40 agonist ivuxolimab. The receptors were sampled from an adult with an advanced solid tumor such as melanoma, head and neck, liver or kidney cancer.

On this clone itself: The junction departs from the called germline gene at one end, perhaps through a read error. V is TRBV11-2 and J is TRBJ2-1; 9 bases are shared with TRBD2. The germline gives CDR1 SGHAT, CDR2 FQNNGV. The CDR3 is 19 amino acids. The CDR3 bases are TGTGCCAGCAGCTTGATGTCTGCCGTCGATCTAGCGGGGAACAATGAGCGGTTCTTC. Translating gives CASSLMSAVDLAGNNERFF.

This clone has a handful of counts. CDR3 region: CATTPFPRTTSTDTQYF. The CDR3 DNA is TGTGCCACCACCCCATTCCCGAGGACTACTAGCACAGATACGCAGTATTTT. V and J are TRBV15 and TRBJ2-3; D possibly corresponds to TRBD2 (6 bases). Germline lookup yields CDR1 LNHNV and CDR2 YYDKDF (reference sequence). The V end lost 7 bases, the J end lost 0 bases, and 20 bases lay between the germline ends. The CDR3 spans 17 residues. The complete variable domain, with remaining parts taken from reference TRBV15 and TRBJ2-3, reads DAMVIQNPRYQVTQFGKPVTLSCSQTLNHNVMYWYQQKSSQAPKLLFHYYDKDFNNEADTPDNFQSRRPNTSFCFLDIRSPGLGDTAMYLCATTPFPRTTSTDTQYFGPGTRLTVL.

The chain has TRBV5-6 and TRBJ2-1; tentatively, D is TRBD2 (6 bases). Germline CDR1 and CDR2: SGHDT and YYEEEE. The length of the CDR3 is 15 residues. V was clipped by 7 bases and J by 7 bases, with 21 bases between them. The DNA for the CDR3 is TGTGCCAGCGGGTTAGATCTGGGGGGTTGGAATGAGCAGTTCTTC. Its protein product is CASGLDLGGWNEQFF.

This chain links TRBV5-1 with TRBJ1-1, with D perhaps matching TRBD1 (5 bases). The CDR3 covers 14 residues. Germline values: CDR1 SGHRS, CDR2 YFSETQ. Deletions cut 1 base from V and 3 bases from J, with 10 bases between. CDR3 region: CASSLRGVDTEAFF. CDR3 nucleotide sequence: TGCGCCAGCAGCTTGAGAGGGGTAGACACTGAAGCTTTCTTT.

V gene TRBV15 combines with J gene TRBJ1-1, with TRBD1 matching over 9 bases. Germline trimming cut 5 bases from V and 6 bases from J; bases unmatched to any gene: 10. Germline values: CDR1 LNHNV, CDR2 YYDKDF (reference sequence). The CDR3 length is 15 residues. CDR3 bases: TGTGCCACCAGCCTCAGGGACAGGGTGAATGCTGAAGCTTTCTTT. Translating gives CATSLRDRVNAEAFF.

This sequence joins TRBV2 and TRBJ1-4; 8 nucleotides agree with TRBD1. The CDR3 runs 12 residues. The germline CDR1 and CDR2 sequences are SNHLY and FYNNEI. With 5 bases clipped from V and 8 bases from J, the junction kept 1 base outside the gene matches. The CDR3 region is CASSRDREKLFF. The DNA of the CDR3 is TGTGCCAGCAGTCGGGACAGGGAAAAACTGTTTTTT.

J is TRBJ2-7 and V is TRBV4-3; a weak D match, TRBD2 (5 bases). CDR1 is LGHNA and CDR2 is YSLEER in the germline V gene. Trimming took off 0 bases at V and 2 bases at J, with 14 bases between the two ends. The CDR3 spans 16 residues. The DNA for the CDR3 is TGCGCCAGCAGCCAAGATCGTAGCGCGGGTACCTACGAGCAGTACTTC. Amino acid sequence: CASSQDRSAGTYEQYF.

This chain connects TRBV7-2 to TRBJ2-1, with TRBD2 matching over 11 bases. Germline V CDR1 and CDR2: SGHTA, FQGNSA. The CDR3 is 17 amino acids. After removal of 4 bases from V and 0 bases from J, the junction contained 5 bases not matched to a gene. This CDR3 is CASSSQLAGASYNEQFF. The DNA for the CDR3 is TGTGCCAGCAGCTCCCAACTAGCGGGGGCCTCCTACAATGAGCAGTTCTTC. The full variable domain, with the rest looked up from reference TRBV7-2 and TRBJ2-1, is GAGVSQSPSNKVTEKGKDVELRCDPISGHTALYWYRQSLGQGLEFLIYFQGNSAPDKSGLPSDRFSAERTGGSVSTLTIQRTQQEDSAVYLCASSSQLAGASYNEQFFGPGTRLTVL.

The chain couples TRBV5-1 to TRBJ1-4; D is possibly TRBD1 (5 bases). Germline V gene data show CDR1 as SGHRS and CDR2 as YFSETQ. Trimming removed 2 bases at V and 3 bases at J, with 17 bases between. The CDR3 has 17 residues. The CDR3 loop is CASSLRVGVKANEKLFF. In nucleotides, the CDR3 is TGCGCCAGCAGCTTACGTGTGGGGGTGAAAGCTAATGAAAAACTGTTTTTT.

In DNA form, the CDR3 reads TGTGCCAGTAGTATTCGGGGCAGAAGCAATCAGCCCCAGCATTTT. This encodes CASSIRGRSNQPQHF. The chain couples TRBV19 to TRBJ1-5, with D possibly TRBD1 on 5 matching bases. The CDR3 sequence is 15 residues long. Per germline, CDR1 LNHDA and CDR2 SQIVND (reference sequence). V lost 3 bases to trimming and J lost 1 base, with 10 bases between them.

Only a few counts were recorded for this clone. This sequence joins TRBV9 and TRBJ1-3; 8 nucleotides agree with TRBD1. The CDR3 runs 15 residues. The V segment lost 3 bases and the J segment 4 bases; nucleotides outside the gene matches: 6. CDR1 and CDR2 (germline): SGDLS, YYNGEE. The CDR3 loop reads CASSAQGGSGNTIYF. CDR3 nucleotides: TGTGCCAGCAGCGCACAGGGGGGGTCCGGAAACACCATATATTTT. The whole variable domain, filled in from reference TRBV9 and TRBJ1-3, reads DSGVTQTPKHLITATGQRVTLRCSPRSGDLSVYWYQQSLDQGLQFLIQYYNGEERAKGNILERFSAQQFPDLHSELNLSSLELGDSALYFCASSAQGGSGNTIYFGEGSWLTVV.

The V gene is TRBV7-9, the J gene TRBJ1-5; 11 bases agree with TRBD1. V shed 5 bases and J 7 bases; nucleotides not matched to a gene: 10. This CDR3 is built from 16 residues. Germline assignment: CDR1 SEHNR and CDR2 FQNEAQ (reference sequence). The DNA for the CDR3 is TGTGCCAGCAGCCAGGGCCGGACAGGGGGCGGGCAGCCCCAGCATTTT. Translated: CASSQGRTGGGQPQHF. The full variable domain, rest sourced from reference TRBV7-9 and TRBJ1-5, is DTGVSQNPRHKITKRGQNVTFRCDPISEHNRLYWYRQTLGQGPEFLTYFQNEAQLEKSRLLSDRFSAERPKGSFSTLEIQRTEQGDSAMYLCASSQGRTGGGQPQHFGDGTRLSIL.

This clone is a singleton in its sample. The chain links TRBV9 to TRBJ2-1; possible D gene TRBD1, 5 bases. The CDR3 sequence is 14 residues long. The V end was cut by 0 bases, the J end by 7 bases, with 11 bases between. The germline V gene encodes CDR1 SGDLS and CDR2 YYNGEE. This CDR3 reads CASSVEGLRNEQFF. The CDR3 DNA reads as TGTGCCAGCAGCGTAGAGGGGCTTCGGAATGAGCAGTTCTTC.

The genes are TRBV12-5 and TRBJ2-5; D perhaps matches TRBD2 (5 bases). This CDR3 contains 16 residues. Germline V gene sequence: CDR1 LGHNT, CDR2 FRNRAP. V dropped 8 bases and J dropped 2 bases, with 21 bases sitting between them. The CDR3 is CASSDPFGEIQETQYF. CDR3 DNA sequence: TGTGCTAGTAGTGACCCATTTGGGGAGATACAAGAGACCCAGTACTTC.

The chain has TRBV5-5 and TRBJ1-2, with TRBD1 matching over 9 bases. This CDR3 is built from 15 residues. CDR1 is SGHKS, CDR2 YYEKEE, per germline (reference sequence). The V segment lost 4 bases and the J segment 6 bases; nucleotides outside the gene matches: 10. Here the CDR3 reads CASSVEGQGQDGYTF. CDR3 nucleotide sequence: TGTGCCAGCAGCGTAGAGGGACAGGGACAGGATGGCTACACCTTC.

This clone showed up just once. V gene TRBV18 combines with J gene TRBJ1-5; D perhaps matches TRBD1 (5 bases). This CDR3 region has 15 residues. CDR1 is KGHSH and CDR2 is LQKENI in the germline V gene. Trimming removed 5 bases from V and 7 bases from J, with 18 bases in between. CDR3 sequence reads: CASSGSGTGLQPQHF. The CDR3 nucleotides read TGTGCCAGCTCAGGCTCCGGGACGGGTTTACAGCCCCAGCATTTT.

The V gene is TRBV18, the J gene TRBJ1-2; 8 bases agree with TRBD1. The CDR3 covers 13 residues. V gave up 6 bases and J gave up 6 bases; unmatched junction bases: 6. Germline assignment: CDR1 KGHSH and CDR2 LQKENI. The CDR3 region has the DNA TGTGCCAGCTCTCAGGACAGGGTTGATGGCTACACCTTC. Encoded protein: CASSQDRVDGYTF.

This chain links TRBV6-5 with TRBJ2-2; D gene unclear. The CDR3 sequence is 14 residues long. Between the trimmed V and J ends, which lost 2 bases and 1 base, there was a span of 5 bases. Germline V CDR1 and CDR2: MNHEY, SVGAGI. The CDR3 is CASSYGMNTGELFF. In nucleotides, the CDR3 is TGTGCCAGCAGTTACGGAATGAACACCGGGGAGCTGTTTTTT.

V usage is TRBV20-1 and J usage is TRBJ1-2; no firm D call. Trimming took 8 bases from V and 3 from J, leaving 10 bases between them. CDR1 DFQATT and CDR2 SNEGSKA come from the germline V gene (reference sequence). This CDR3 spans 11 amino acids. The CDR3 sequence: CSPGGDYGYTF. CDR3 sequence (DNA): TGCAGTCCCGGTGGGGACTATGGCTACACCTTC.

The chain has TRBV14 and TRBJ2-7; D gene unclear. V lost 4 bases to trimming and J lost 2 bases, with 6 bases between them. Germline CDR1 reads SGHDN; CDR2 reads FVKESK. This CDR3 has 12 residues. For the CDR3, the DNA is TGTGCCAGCAGCCTCAGGACCTACGAGCAGTACTTC. As protein: CASSLRTYEQYF.